The entry below gives a single T cell receptor beta chain sequence along with its context. This clone's antigen is unknown. Base quality data are lacking; no much larger clone is found one base away. Library generation was performed with the immunoSEQ multiplex PCR assay. A mixture of 60 forward primers for TCR Vbeta segments and 13 reverse primers for TCR Jbeta segments was used in the multiplex PCR. The CDR3 region of rearranged TCR beta genes was amplified from genomic DNA with a multiplex PCR assay. The amplified TCR beta libraries were sequenced on the Illumina HiSeq System as 87-base-pair reads. The study's own analysis went as follows. A later analysis tallied 75 million to 95 million unique TCR beta chains across the 666 repertoires, and approximately 11 million of those chains were shared by two or more donors. Raw reads were error-corrected and collapsed into unique sequences with a nearest-neighbor algorithm that merged closely related sequences to remove PCR and sequencing errors. Alignment of CDR3 sequences to IMGT reference sequences was used to assign V, D and J gene segments. For a sequence to be retained, a match of at least six nucleotides was required to both a V gene segment and a J gene segment. A rearrangement counted as productive if the CDR3 had no stop codons and remained in frame with V and J, and every other rearrangement counted as non-productive. CDR3 was defined by IMGT convention, running from the second conserved V-encoded cysteine to the conserved J-encoded phenylalanine. In an earlier analysis of around 600 of the donors, sequences lacking an unambiguous match to a single V gene segment were excluded. In an earlier analysis of 587 of the donors, a V segment was called functional when productive rearrangements were above 56.7%, and segregating when the standard deviation between donors exceeded 5%. A statistical classification framework was developed to diagnose cytomegalovirus status using the catalog of TCR beta chain sequences. In a later analysis, V and J genes were assigned by comparing TCR nucleotide sequences against IMGT/GENE-DB human TR gene sequences. Using the TCRdist pipeline, a later analysis assigned CDR3 sequences along with most-parsimonious VDJ recombination scenarios. In a later analysis, each TCR beta chain was defined by its CDR3 amino acid sequence together with its V-gene family, and reads lacking a unique V-gene family were excluded. As a way to deal with suspected cross-contamination and a sequencing artifact, a later analysis dropped 450 to 600 nucleotide sequences that were highly shared and had low generation probability. In a later analysis, a clonal expansion index for each public chain was calculated from normalized within-repertoire ranks of inferred template counts. In a later analysis, generation probabilities were computed with a VDJ recombination model fitted to out-of-frame rearrangements, and the resulting probabilities were checked against IGoR. Hypergeometric tests were used in a later analysis to score TCR-TCR, TCR-HLA and TCR-CMV co-occurrence, with a repertoire-size bias correction applied to the TCR pairs. To estimate false discovery rates, a later analysis permuted the HLA or CMV assignments 20 times. In a later analysis, co-occurring TCRs were grouped with DBSCAN, and TCRdist sequence similarity was added when clustering was performed within HLA-allele-positive subsets. Co-occurrence clustering excluded repertoires with fewer than 30,000 or more than 120,000 public chains, plus five with anomalous nucleotide sharing. TCRdb's version of the immuneACCESS table is confined to in-frame rearrangements and falls short of the full clone set. An unresolved V gene accounts for under half of the shortfall where checked; the remainder is of unknown origin. V, J and clone size were drawn from that table, and D and trimming were deduced from the DNA. Within this sample are around 31,000 clones, with around nine tenths of them counted one time only. The top ten clonotypes cover approximately 3% of the sample.

The CDR3 has 15 amino acids, counting the end cysteine and phenylalanine. This entry keeps only the CDR3 DNA: 45 bases, framed from base 1. The germline V gene sets CDR1 to KGHSH and CDR2 to LQKENI. Compared with germline, V lacks 5 bases and J lacks 6 bases; bases without a gene match: 10. This entry comes from a study of cytomegalovirus exposure and HLA in healthy donors (dated by TCRdb to about 2017). About the investigation overall: In an earlier analysis of 550 to 750 of the donors, about 270 Gb of sequence data and some 100 million unique TCR beta sequences from roughly 200 million T cells were reported. An earlier analysis of around 640 of the donors used high-throughput TCR beta sequencing to judge whether each TCR beta V gene segment behaved as functional or pseudogenic. Among around 400 genotyped donors of the cohort, an average of around 240,000 unique TCR beta nucleotide sequences were sequenced per donor, about a sixth of them non-productive. The study used immunosequencing to profile the T cell repertoires of more than 650 subjects and linked those repertoires to cytomegalovirus serostatus. Among the roughly 400 genotyped donors, around 81% belonged to the genetic ancestry cluster associated with self-reported Caucasian donors. A later genetic analysis used genome-wide SNP genotypes for 398 of the 666 donors, treating that subset as a discovery cohort. Roughly 300 gigabases of sequencing data and about 92 million unique TCR sequences made up an early release that covered several hundred HLA-typed donors. The number of donors typed differed by locus, with roughly 620-630 for A, B, C, DRB1 and DQB1, approximately 500 for DQA1, 600 to 610 for DPA1, and around 450 for DPB1. In the later analysis, no new phenotypic data were used to find candidate immune exposures; instead, reliance was placed on TCR beta sequences and their occurrence across donors. A separate validation cohort of roughly 130 different subjects was used in addition to the 666-subject first cohort. The study combined high-throughput TCR immunosequencing, statistical association of individual TCRs with disease status, and machine learning to predict cytomegalovirus infection status. Donor age, sex, ethnicity and CMV serostatus were compiled alongside the repertoire data. A later analysis re-examined previously published TCR beta repertoires from just over 650 donors and added high-resolution HLA genotyping to investigate patterns of TCR occurrence. Class I and class II HLA loci were covered by the typing at four-digit resolution. The study aimed to test whether cataloging public T cell receptors could reveal signatures of past pathogen exposure. Every repertoire in the discovery cohort had been generated on one and the same sequencing platform. Several DR-DQ haplotypes were treated as single units for association and clustering because of strong linkage in the cohort.

The cohort consisted of 650 to 700 healthy bone marrow donors. At the time of sampling, all cohort members were nominally healthy, though unrecorded immune exposures were likely present. The donor was CMV seronegative and was included in the group of a few hundred seronegative cohort members. Each donor provided a peripheral blood sample, and peripheral blood mononuclear cells were used for TCR beta sequencing. The Qiagen DNeasy Blood Extraction Kit was used to extract genomic DNA from the blood cell samples. Overall study outcomes, separate from this receptor: The classifier was reported to diagnose cytomegalovirus status with high specificity and sensitivity in both the original and validation cohorts. In a later analysis, most CMV-associated TCR beta chains were found to appear HLA-restricted, with HLA associations seemingly driven largely by CMV exposure. In an earlier analysis of fewer than 700 of the donors, most TCR beta V segments appeared in productive rearrangements about 87% or about 30% of the time, broadly matching IMGT annotations. An association between a missense DCLRE1C variant and V-gene and J-gene trimming of TCR beta chains was found in a later genetic analysis and replicated in an independent cohort. A cluster of highly shared sequence variants was judged likely to represent a technical artifact of the sequencing pipeline. A further reported finding was that TCR beta sequences accurately predicted the HLA-A and HLA-B alleles for most subjects in the first cohort. Most TCR sequences were observed very rarely across donors, whereas some public TCRs were present in many individuals. Compared with equally common non-associated chains, HLA-associated TCR beta chains in a later analysis were more clonally expanded and had lower generation probabilities. Compared with the roughly 670-donor mean, donors in an Asian-associated ancestry cluster had fewer N-insertions in productive TCRs, according to a later genetic analysis. HLA typing was unavailable for some donors at each locus, so association tests used only the typed subset. When HLA alleles, especially DR and DQ, strongly co-occurred, TCR associations were difficult to assign to individual alleles. Specific HLA alleles were associated with over 15,000 TCR beta sequences at a false discovery rate of 0.05 in a later analysis. In a later analysis, the rate of TCR association differed among HLA loci, with DRB1 alleles having the most associated TCRs and HLA-C alleles having the fewest. Immune exposure information for the cohort was limited to CMV serostatus. Some IMGT-functional V segments, including TRBV6-2 and TRBV6-3, could not be told apart with the 87-base-pair reads, so those segments were excluded. In a later analysis, several top co-occurrence clusters were reported to appear linked to parvovirus B19, influenza, CMV and Epstein-Barr virus. Because counts were too low, approximately 15 rarely observed V segments, including chromosome 9 orphons, were excluded from the earlier analysis of under 650 of the donors. Correlated functional status among segregating V segments might reflect linkage disequilibrium, but an unknown experimental factor could not be ruled out. According to the authors, the approach could potentially be generalized to other disease states and immunological phenotypes. Presence/absence analyses assumed roughly uniform sequencing depth across donors, an assumption that may not hold. The cohort was sequenced for TCR beta chains only, and without alpha or paired-chain data the features that could be detected were limited. A total of 150 or so TCR beta chains were listed by the study as associated with cytomegalovirus. A few of the identified cytomegalovirus-associated TCR beta chains were confirmed in vitro to be specific for cytomegalovirus antigens.

The receptor was isolated from a boy aged 5-17 years in good health and CMV-seronegative. The rearranged segments are TRBV18 and TRBJ2-3, and TRBD2 matches 8 of the central bases. Sequencing was performed on PBMCs. For the CDR3, the sequence is CASSSIAGLQDTQYF. The nucleotide sequence reads TGTGCCAGCTCATCCATAGCGGGGTTGCAGGATACGCAGTATTTT. Joined to the reference TRBV18 and TRBJ2-3 proteins, this CDR3 gives the full variable domain: NAGVMQNPRHLVRRRGQEARLRCSPMKGHSHVYWYRQLPEEGLKFMVYLQKENIIDESGMPKERFSAEFPKEGPSILRIQQVVRGDSAAYFCASSSIAGLQDTQYFGPGTRLTVL.